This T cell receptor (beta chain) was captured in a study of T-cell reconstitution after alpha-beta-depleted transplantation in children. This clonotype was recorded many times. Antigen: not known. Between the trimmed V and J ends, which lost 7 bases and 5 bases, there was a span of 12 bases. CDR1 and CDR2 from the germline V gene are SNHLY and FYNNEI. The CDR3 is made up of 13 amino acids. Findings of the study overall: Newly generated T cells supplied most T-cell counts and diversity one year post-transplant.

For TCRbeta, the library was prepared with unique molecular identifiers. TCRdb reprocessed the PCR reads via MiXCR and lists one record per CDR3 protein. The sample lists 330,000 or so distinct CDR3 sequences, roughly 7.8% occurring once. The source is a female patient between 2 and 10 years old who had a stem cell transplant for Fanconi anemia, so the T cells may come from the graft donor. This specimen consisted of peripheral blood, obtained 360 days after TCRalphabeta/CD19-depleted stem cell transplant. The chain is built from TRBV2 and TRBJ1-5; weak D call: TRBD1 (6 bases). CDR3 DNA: TGTGCCAGCATCAAGGACAGACATCAGCCCCAGCATTTT. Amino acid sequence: CASIKDRHQPQHF.